This is a list of T cell receptor beta chains from one sample in a study of T cell responses to AZD1222 COVID-19 vaccine. Sequenced by immunoSEQ multiplex PCR; TCRdb stores in-frame clones only, minus some. The data hold fewer than 110,000 clones, with 75% to 95% observed a single time. The starting material was peripheral blood, obtained 28 days after the second AZD1222 dose. The origin of the receptors is an adult who received the AZD1222 COVID-19 vaccine. The CDR3 runs from the conserved cysteine through the conserved F or W. Fields, in order: V gene, J gene, clone size, D gene, CDR3 DNA, CDR3 protein. The D gene is left open where the match is weak. Some rows have no size entry. The others give once, few or many, or a class for an expanded clone.

>TRBV5-1|TRBJ2-1|-|TRBD2
TGCGCCAGCAGCTTGCAAGCGGGGGCACTAAATGAGCAGTTCTTC
CASSLQAGALNEQFF
>TRBV28|TRBJ2-2|-|-
TGTGCCAGCAGCCCGCGGAAGTCGTACACCGGGGAGCTGTTTTTT
CASSPRKSYTGELFF
>TRBV10-3|TRBJ1-1|-|-
TGTGCCATCAGTGTAGACAGTCAGGCTGAAGCTTTCTTT
CAISVDSQAEAFF
>TRBV4-1|TRBJ1-2|-|-
TGCGCCAGCAGCCACCGAAGAGCCTTTAACTATGGCTACACCTTC
CASSHRRAFNYGYTF
>TRBV10-3|TRBJ1-1|-|-
TGTGCCATCAGTGAGTCGGGGAGGGAATTCTTCACTGAAGCTTTCTTT
CAISESGREFFTEAFF
>TRBV9|TRBJ2-1|-|TRBD2
TGTGCCAGCAGCGACGGGACTAGCGGGATCAATGAGCAGTTCTTC
CASSDGTSGINEQFF
>TRBV30|TRBJ1-2|-|-
TGTGCCTGGAGCGAGACCGCGAACTATGGCTACACCTTC
CAWSETANYGYTF
>TRBV6-2/TRBV6-3|TRBJ2-7|-|-
TGTGCCAGCAGTTACCGAGCAGGGGTCTACGAGCAGTACTTC
CASSYRAGVYEQYF
>TRBV7-9|TRBJ1-3|-|-
TGTGCCAGCAGTTTCCGTGGGTCAAACACCATATATTTT
CASSFRGSNTIYF
>TRBV5-1|TRBJ2-5|once|TRBD2
TGCGCCAGCAGCCGGGGGGGCAGCCAAGAGACCCAGTACTTC
CASSRGGSQETQYF
>TRBV13|TRBJ2-5|-|TRBD1
TGTGCCAGCAGCTCCCGCCAGGGGGTTTTGAAAGAGACCCAGTACTTC
CASSSRQGVLKETQYF
>TRBV5-1|TRBJ2-1|once|TRBD2
TGCGCCAGCAGCTCCCCTGGCGGGAGTAATGAGCAGTTCTTC
CASSSPGGSNEQFF
>TRBV2|TRBJ1-2|-|TRBD1
TGTGCCAGCAGTGTCACAGGGGCAGATGGCTACACCTTC
CASSVTGADGYTF
>TRBV5-1|TRBJ2-1|-|-
TGCGCCAGCAGTTTACCAAAGAGTAATGAGCAGTTCTTC
CASSLPKSNEQFF
>TRBV19|TRBJ2-7|once|-
TGTGCCAGTAGTCTTGCCCAGGACTACGAGCAGTACTTC
CASSLAQDYEQYF
>TRBV2|TRBJ1-1|-|-
TGTGCCAGCAAGCCCCTGTCAATCACTGAAGCTTTCTTT
CASKPLSITEAFF
>TRBV7-2|TRBJ1-1|-|-
TGTGCCAGCAGCTTATTAGGGGCAAACACTGAAGCTTTCTTT
CASSLLGANTEAFF
>TRBV7-8|TRBJ2-7|-|-
TGTGCCAGCAGCTTAGGTAACAGTGCCTACGAGCAGTACTTC
CASSLGNSAYEQYF
>TRBV11-2|TRBJ2-7|-|-
TGTGCCAGCAGCTTATTCGGGTCCGGCTACGAGCAGTACTTC
CASSLFGSGYEQYF
>TRBV9|TRBJ2-1|-|TRBD2
TGTGCCAGCAGCGTGACTAGCGGGAGCTACAATGAGCAGTTCTTC
CASSVTSGSYNEQFF
>TRBV28|TRBJ1-6|-|TRBD1
TGTGCCAGCAGTTACAGGGGGCGCGCCTATAATTCACCCCTCCACTTT
CASSYRGRAYNSPLHF
>TRBV5-1|TRBJ2-1|-|TRBD2
TGCGCCAGCAGCTTGGTCGTCTGGACTAGTGGCCAATCCAATGAGCAGTTCTTC
CASSLVVWTSGQSNEQFF
>TRBV5-6|TRBJ2-7|-|-
TGTGCCAGCAGCTCCGGACCCTACTACGAGCAGTACTTC
CASSSGPYYEQYF
>TRBV6-6|TRBJ2-3|-|-
TGTGCCAGCAGTCCTAGCACAGATACGCAGTATTTT
CASSPSTDTQYF
>TRBV5-1|TRBJ1-1|-|-
TGCGCCAGCAGCTTGGCCTTCGAGAACACTGAAGCTTTCTTT
CASSLAFENTEAFF
>TRBV6-1|TRBJ2-1|-|-
TGTGCCAGCAGTGAAGCTGCGGTCCGGGTCGAGCAGTTCTTC
CASSEAAVRVEQFF
>TRBV18|TRBJ1-5|-|-
TGTGCCAGCTCCCCTGGGGCGAGCCAGCCCCAGCATTTT
CASSPGASQPQHF
>TRBV6-5|TRBJ1-6|-|-
TGTGCCAGCCGGGGCCCTAGCTCCTATAATTCACCCCTCCACTTT
CASRGPSSYNSPLHF
>TRBV6-5|TRBJ2-7|-|TRBD2
TGTGCCAGCAGTTACTCGTCCGGGACTAGAGTCTACGAGCAGTACTTC
CASSYSSGTRVYEQYF
>TRBV5-4|TRBJ1-2|few|-
TGTGCCAGCAGCTTGGAGTCCTGGAATGGCTACACCTTC
CASSLESWNGYTF
>TRBV19|TRBJ1-5|-|-
TGTGCCAGTAGTTTTGGGACTACTAGCAATCAGCCCCAGCATTTT
CASSFGTTSNQPQHF
>TRBV11-2|TRBJ1-5|few|-
TGTGCCAGCAGCTTACAGGGCAATCAGCCCCAGCATTTT
CASSLQGNQPQHF
>TRBV11-2|TRBJ1-1|once|TRBD1
TGTGCCAGCAGCTTAGGGACAGGGCGGAGTGAAGCTTTCTTT
CASSLGTGRSEAFF
>TRBV7-2|TRBJ1-1|-|-
TGTGCCAGCAGCTTAGCCAGCGGGACGGTGAACACTGAAGCTTTCTTT
CASSLASGTVNTEAFF
>TRBV5-4|TRBJ2-4|-|TRBD1
TGTGCCAGCAGCTTTAGACAGGGAACCTTAGCCAAAAACATTCAGTACTTC
CASSFRQGTLAKNIQYF
>TRBV6-5|TRBJ1-6|-|-
TGTGCCACTAGCCGGGATTATAATTCACCCCTCCACTTT
CATSRDYNSPLHF
>TRBV9|TRBJ1-2|-|-
TGTGCCAGCAGCGGAGGGGAAGGGGACTATGGCTACACCTTC
CASSGGEGDYGYTF
>TRBV7-8|TRBJ2-1|few|-
TGTGCCAGCAGCTCCGGACTATACAATGAGCAGTTCTTC
CASSSGLYNEQFF
>TRBV27|TRBJ2-1|-|TRBD2
TGTGCCAGCAGTCTCCCCATCGGACTAGCGGGGGGGGTTGAGCAGTTCTTC
CASSLPIGLAGGVEQFF
>TRBV27|TRBJ1-5|-|TRBD1
TGTGCCAGCAGTTCGTCAGGGGGTCAGGCTCAGCCCCAGCATTTT
CASSSSGGQAQPQHF
>TRBV19|TRBJ2-3|-|-
TGTGCCAGTAGTATGGGGGACACAGATACGCAGTATTTT
CASSMGDTDTQYF
>TRBV18|TRBJ2-1|-|TRBD1
TGTGCCAGCTCACCCAGACAGGGGGCATGGGAGCAGTTCTTC
CASSPRQGAWEQFF
>TRBV10-3|TRBJ1-1|-|TRBD1
TGTGCCATCAGGCAGGGGGTCGCTGAAGCTTTCTTT
CAIRQGVAEAFF
>TRBV9|TRBJ1-1|-|TRBD1
TGTGCCAGCAGCGGACCGATTACAGGGGGGAACACTGAAGCTTTCTTT
CASSGPITGGNTEAFF
>TRBV6-1|TRBJ1-2|-|-
TGTGCCAGCAGTGAATCGGATGCGCCAGGGAACTATGGCTACACCTTC
CASSESDAPGNYGYTF
>TRBV29-1|TRBJ1-2|-|TRBD1
TGCAGCGTCCTGGGACAGAACTATGGCTACACCTTC
CSVLGQNYGYTF
>TRBV19|TRBJ2-7|-|-
TGTGCCAGTAGTATAACAATCTCCTACGAGCAGTACTTC
CASSITISYEQYF
>TRBV9|TRBJ1-2|-|-
TGTGCCAGCAGGGGAGCAGAGAACTATGGCTACACCTTC
CASRGAENYGYTF
>TRBV7-2|TRBJ2-1|-|TRBD2
TGTGCCAGCAGCTTAAGGGACTACTACAATGAGCAGTTCTTC
CASSLRDYYNEQFF